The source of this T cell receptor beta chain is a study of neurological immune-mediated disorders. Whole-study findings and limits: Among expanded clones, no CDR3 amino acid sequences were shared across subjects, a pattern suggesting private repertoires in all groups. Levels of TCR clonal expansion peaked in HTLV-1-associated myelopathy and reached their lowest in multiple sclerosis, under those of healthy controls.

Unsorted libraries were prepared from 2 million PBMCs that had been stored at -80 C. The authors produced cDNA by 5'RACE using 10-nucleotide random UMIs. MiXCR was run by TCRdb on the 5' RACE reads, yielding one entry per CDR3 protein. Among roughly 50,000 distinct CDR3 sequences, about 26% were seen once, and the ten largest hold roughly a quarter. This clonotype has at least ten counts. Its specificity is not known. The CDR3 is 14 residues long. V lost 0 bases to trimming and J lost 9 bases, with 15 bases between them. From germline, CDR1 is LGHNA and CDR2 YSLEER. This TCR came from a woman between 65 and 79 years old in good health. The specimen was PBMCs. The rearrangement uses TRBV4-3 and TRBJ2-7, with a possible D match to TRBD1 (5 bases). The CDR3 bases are TGCGCCAGCAGCCAAGAATGGCCAGGGAACTCGCAGTACTTC. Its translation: CASSQEWPGNSQYF.